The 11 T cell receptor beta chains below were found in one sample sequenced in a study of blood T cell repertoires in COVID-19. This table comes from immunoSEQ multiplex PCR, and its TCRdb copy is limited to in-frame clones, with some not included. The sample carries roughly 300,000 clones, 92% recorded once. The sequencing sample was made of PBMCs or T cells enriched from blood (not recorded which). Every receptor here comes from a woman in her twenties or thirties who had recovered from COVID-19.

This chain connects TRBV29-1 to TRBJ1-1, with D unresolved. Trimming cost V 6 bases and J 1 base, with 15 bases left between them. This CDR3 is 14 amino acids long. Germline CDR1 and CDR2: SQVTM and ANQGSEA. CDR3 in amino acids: CSVNRGSANTEAFF. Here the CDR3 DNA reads TGCAGCGTAAATCGGGGTTCTGCGAACACTGAAGCTTTCTTT.

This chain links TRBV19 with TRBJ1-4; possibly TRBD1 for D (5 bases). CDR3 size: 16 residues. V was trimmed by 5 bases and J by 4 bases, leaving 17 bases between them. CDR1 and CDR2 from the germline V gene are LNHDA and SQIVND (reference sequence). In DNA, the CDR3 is TGTGCCAGTAGTCCCTGGGCGGGACTGTTTAATGAAAAACTGTTTTTT. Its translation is CASSPWAGLFNEKLFF.

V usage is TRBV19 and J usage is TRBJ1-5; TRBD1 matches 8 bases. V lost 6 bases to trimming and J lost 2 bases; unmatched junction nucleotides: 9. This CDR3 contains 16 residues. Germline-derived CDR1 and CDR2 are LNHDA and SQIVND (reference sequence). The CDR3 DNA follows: TGTGCCAGTAGGCCAACACAGGGACAGGGCAATCAGCCCCAGCATTTT. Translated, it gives CASRPTQGQGNQPQHF.

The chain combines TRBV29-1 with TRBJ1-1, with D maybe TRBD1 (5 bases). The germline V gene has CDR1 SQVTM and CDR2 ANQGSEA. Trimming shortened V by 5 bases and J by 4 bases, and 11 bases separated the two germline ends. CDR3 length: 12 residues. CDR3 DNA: TGCAGCGTTCGGGCCGGGGGCACTGAAGCTTTCTTT. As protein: CSVRAGGTEAFF.

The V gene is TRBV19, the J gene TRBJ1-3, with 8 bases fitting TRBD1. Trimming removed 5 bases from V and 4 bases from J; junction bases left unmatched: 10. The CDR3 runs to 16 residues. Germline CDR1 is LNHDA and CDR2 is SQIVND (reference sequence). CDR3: CASSAQTGVLGNTIYF. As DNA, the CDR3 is TGTGCCAGTAGTGCCCAGACAGGGGTCCTGGGAAACACCATATATTTT.

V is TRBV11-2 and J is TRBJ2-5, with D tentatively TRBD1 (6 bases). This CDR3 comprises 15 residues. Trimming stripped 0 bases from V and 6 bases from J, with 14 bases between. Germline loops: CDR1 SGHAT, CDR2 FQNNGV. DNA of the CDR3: TGTGCCAGCAGCTTAGAACATCAGGGGAGAAAGACCCAGTACTTC. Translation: CASSLEHQGRKTQYF.

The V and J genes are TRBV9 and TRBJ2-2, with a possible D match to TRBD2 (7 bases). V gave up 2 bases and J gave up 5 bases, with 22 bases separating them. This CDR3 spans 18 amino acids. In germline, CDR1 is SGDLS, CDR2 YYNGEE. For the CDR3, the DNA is TGTGCCAGCAGCGTCAACAAGTACCTCGGGGGGCGGACCGGGGAGCTGTTTTTT. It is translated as CASSVNKYLGGRTGELFF. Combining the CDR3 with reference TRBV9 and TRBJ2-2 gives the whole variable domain DSGVTQTPKHLITATGQRVTLRCSPRSGDLSVYWYQQSLDQGLQFLIQYYNGEERAKGNILERFSAQQFPDLHSELNLSSLELGDSALYFCASSVNKYLGGRTGELFFGEGSRLTVL.

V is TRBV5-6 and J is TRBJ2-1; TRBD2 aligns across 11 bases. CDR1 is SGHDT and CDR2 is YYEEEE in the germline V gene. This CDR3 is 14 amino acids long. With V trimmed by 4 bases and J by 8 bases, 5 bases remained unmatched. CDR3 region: CASSIGTSGYEQFF. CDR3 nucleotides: TGTGCCAGCAGCATAGGGACTAGCGGTTATGAGCAGTTCTTC.

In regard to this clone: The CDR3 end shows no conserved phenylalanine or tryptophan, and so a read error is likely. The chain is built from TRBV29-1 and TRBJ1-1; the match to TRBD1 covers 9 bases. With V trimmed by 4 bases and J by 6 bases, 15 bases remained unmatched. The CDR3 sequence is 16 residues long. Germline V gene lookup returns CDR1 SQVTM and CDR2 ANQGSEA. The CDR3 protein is CSVVIFSGQGIPEAFL. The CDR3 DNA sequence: TGCAGCGTTGTAATATTTTCCGGACAGGGGATTCCTGAAGCTTTCCTT.

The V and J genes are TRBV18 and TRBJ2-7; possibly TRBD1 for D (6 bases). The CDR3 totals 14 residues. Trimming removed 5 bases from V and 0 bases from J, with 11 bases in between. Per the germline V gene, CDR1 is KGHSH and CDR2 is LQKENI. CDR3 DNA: TGTGCCAGCTCATCAGGGGCCCACTCCTACGAGCAGTACTTC. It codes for CASSSGAHSYEQYF.

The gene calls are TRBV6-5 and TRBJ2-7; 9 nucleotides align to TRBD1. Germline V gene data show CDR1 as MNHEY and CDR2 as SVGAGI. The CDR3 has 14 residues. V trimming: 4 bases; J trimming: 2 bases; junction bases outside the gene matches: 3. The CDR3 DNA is TGTGCCAGCAGTTGGGACAGGGCAACCTACGAGCAGTACTTC. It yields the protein CASSWDRATYEQYF.